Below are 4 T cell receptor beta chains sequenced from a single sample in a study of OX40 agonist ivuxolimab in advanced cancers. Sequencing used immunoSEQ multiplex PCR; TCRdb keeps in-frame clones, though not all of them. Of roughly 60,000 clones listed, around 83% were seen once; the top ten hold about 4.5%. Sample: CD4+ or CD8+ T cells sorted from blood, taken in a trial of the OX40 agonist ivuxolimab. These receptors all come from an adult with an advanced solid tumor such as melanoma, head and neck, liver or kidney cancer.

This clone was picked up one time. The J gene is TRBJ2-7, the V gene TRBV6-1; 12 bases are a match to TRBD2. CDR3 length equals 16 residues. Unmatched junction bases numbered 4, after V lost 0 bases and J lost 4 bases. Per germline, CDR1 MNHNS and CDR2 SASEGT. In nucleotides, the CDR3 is TGTGCCAGCAGTGAAGCTTTCGGACTAGCGGGGTACGAGCAGTACTTC. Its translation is CASSEAFGLAGYEQYF.

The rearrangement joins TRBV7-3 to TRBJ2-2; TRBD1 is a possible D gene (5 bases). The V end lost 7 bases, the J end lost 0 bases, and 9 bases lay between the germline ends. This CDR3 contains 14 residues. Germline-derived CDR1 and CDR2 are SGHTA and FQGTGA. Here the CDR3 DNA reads TGTGCCAGCAAGACAGAACCGAACACCGGGGAGCTGTTTTTT. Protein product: CASKTEPNTGELFF. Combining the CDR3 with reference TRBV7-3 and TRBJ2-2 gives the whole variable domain GAGVSQTPSNKVTEKGKYVELRCDPISGHTALYWYRQSLGQGPEFLIYFQGTGAADDSGLPNDRFFAVRPEGSVSTLKIQRTERGDSAVYLCASKTEPNTGELFFGEGSRLTVL.

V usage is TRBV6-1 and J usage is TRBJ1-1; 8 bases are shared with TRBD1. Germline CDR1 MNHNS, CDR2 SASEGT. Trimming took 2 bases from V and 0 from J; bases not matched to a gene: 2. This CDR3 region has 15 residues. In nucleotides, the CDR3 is TGTGCCAGCAGTGAACAGGGGGCGGTGAACACTGAAGCTTTCTTT. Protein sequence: CASSEQGAVNTEAFF.

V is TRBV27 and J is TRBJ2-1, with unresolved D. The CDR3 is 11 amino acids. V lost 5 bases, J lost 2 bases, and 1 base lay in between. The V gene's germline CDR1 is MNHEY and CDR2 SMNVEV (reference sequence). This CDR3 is CASSTYNEQFF. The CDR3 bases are TGTGCCAGCAGTACCTACAATGAGCAGTTCTTC.